The T cell receptor (beta chain) described here comes from a study of shared T cell receptors in the human thymus. CDR3 length: 13 residues. With V trimmed by 6 bases and J by 4 bases, 3 bases remained unmatched. The V gene's germline CDR1 is MRHNA and CDR2 SNTAGT. Sequencing used immunoSEQ multiplex PCR; TCRdb keeps in-frame clones, though not all of them. The repertoire holds about 660,000 clones, with around 89% as singletons. Separately, the same data were catalogued under a study of human thymus T cells. That report notes: Thymus tissue was removed during corrective cardiac surgery. Thymic and blood repertoires seemed to show skewed V and J gene use. Thymic repertoires overlap heavily among unrelated individuals, related research has reported.

This receptor was obtained from a boy under two years old with a congenital heart defect. The J gene is TRBJ2-1, the V gene TRBV6-4; 7 bases are shared with TRBD2. The specimen was thymocytes. The CDR3 sequence: CASRRDYYNEQFF. CDR3 in DNA: TGTGCCAGCAGGAGGGACTATTACAATGAGCAGTTCTTC.